This T cell receptor (beta chain) was captured in a study of blood T cells in healthy people across ages. It was with a sample-barcoded 5' primer and a J-beta primer mix that a second PCR of roughly 6 to 11 cycles was run. Each cDNA molecule was tagged by a template-switch adaptor with 12 random nucleotides. TCRdb redid the calling of the 5' RACE reads with MiXCR, one entry per CDR3 protein. This sample yields 980,000 or so distinct CDR3 sequences, of which around 48% are seen a single time; around an eighth belongs to the top ten. Healthy Caucasians from Russia aged roughly 6 to 95 served as donors. A word on this clonotype: Its antigen is currently unknown.

Notes on the study in general: Strong correlation existed between TCR beta diversity and naive T cell percentage. Estimates of diversity drawn from one million T cells were considered underestimates.

V shed 1 base and J shed 5 bases, with 13 bases lying between them. The CDR3 runs to 15 residues. The V gene's germline CDR1 is SGDLS and CDR2 YYNGEE. This chain connects TRBV9 to TRBJ2-1, with D possibly TRBD2 on 6 matching bases. Sequencing was carried out using blood. This sequence originates from a man aged 25 to 40 in good health. The CDR3 loop is CASSVFGTRNNEQFF. The CDR3 nucleotides read TGTGCCAGCAGCGTATTTGGGACTCGTAACAATGAGCAGTTCTTC.